The rows below give T cell receptor beta chains drawn from one sample of a study of shared clonotypes between healthy human individuals. Using immunoSEQ multiplex PCR, the repertoire was profiled, and TCRdb retains in-frame clones only, with some absent. Of under 600,000 clones in the sample, approximately 97% were seen once. Sequencing was performed on naive CD4+ T cells sorted from blood. The source of these receptors is a young woman in good health. Both conserved end residues are part of each CDR3. Each record gives: V gene, J gene, D gene, CDR3 protein, CDR3 DNA. D genes are given only for firm matches.

>TRBV15|TRBJ1-5|-
CATSRASLIQEPNQPQHF
TGTGCCACCAGCAGAGCTAGCCTTATACAGGAACCTAATCAGCCCCAGCATTTT
>TRBV18|TRBJ1-1|-
CASSPIPRAGTEAFF
TGTGCCAGCTCACCCATACCGAGGGCAGGCACTGAAGCTTTCTTT
>TRBV2|TRBJ1-5|TRBD1
CASSGGTDRVNQPQHF
TGTGCCAGCAGTGGAGGGACAGACCGTGTCAATCAGCCCCAGCATTTT
>TRBV10-3|TRBJ2-3|-
CAISESVGEDTQYF
TGTGCCATCAGTGAGTCGGTCGGGGAGGATACGCAGTATTTT
>TRBV5-1|TRBJ2-5|TRBD1
CASSLFPGQQETQYF
TGCGCCAGCAGCTTGTTCCCGGGACAGCAAGAGACCCAGTACTTC
>TRBV9|TRBJ1-2|-
CASSVNREGRGFYGYTF
TGTGCCAGCAGCGTAAACAGGGAAGGGAGGGGGTTCTATGGCTACACCTTC
>TRBV6-6|TRBJ2-1|TRBD2
CASSRTSGYNEQFF
TGTGCCAGCAGCAGGACTAGCGGATACAATGAGCAGTTCTTC
>TRBV28|TRBJ2-7|-
CASSTIMAGLLYEQYF
TGTGCCAGCAGTACTATTATGGCGGGACTTTTATACGAGCAGTACTTC
>TRBV28|TRBJ2-6|TRBD2
CASSPAGLAGGGVWSGANVLTF
TGTGCCAGCAGTCCAGCGGGTCTAGCGGGAGGAGGGGTATGGTCTGGGGCCAACGTCCTGACTTTC
>TRBV5-5|TRBJ1-4|-
CASSPEPRADEKLFF
TGTGCCAGCAGCCCCGAGCCCCGGGCGGATGAAAAACTGTTTTTT